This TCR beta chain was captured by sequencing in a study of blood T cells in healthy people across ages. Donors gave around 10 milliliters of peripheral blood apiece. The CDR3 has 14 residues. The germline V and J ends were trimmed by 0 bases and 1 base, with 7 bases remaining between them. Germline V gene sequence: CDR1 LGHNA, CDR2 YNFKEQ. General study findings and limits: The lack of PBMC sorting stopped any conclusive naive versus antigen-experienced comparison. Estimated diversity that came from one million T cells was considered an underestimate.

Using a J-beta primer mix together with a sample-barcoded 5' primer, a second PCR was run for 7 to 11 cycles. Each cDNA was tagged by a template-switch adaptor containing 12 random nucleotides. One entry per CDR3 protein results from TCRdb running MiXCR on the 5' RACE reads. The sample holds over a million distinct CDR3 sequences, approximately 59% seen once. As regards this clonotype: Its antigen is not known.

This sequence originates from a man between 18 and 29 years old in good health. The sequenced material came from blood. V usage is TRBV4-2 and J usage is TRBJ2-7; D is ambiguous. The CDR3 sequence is CASSQEPRSYEQYF. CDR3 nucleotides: TGTGCCAGCAGCCAAGAACCGCGATCCTACGAGCAGTACTTC.